This passage covers 21 T cell receptor beta chains from one sample sequenced in a study of regulatory T cells. Study observations and caveats: In CD3G-deficient patients, conventional CD4+ T cells were enriched for hydrophobic CDR3 residues at positions 6 and 7.

These TCRs' antigens remain unknown. The PCR used 52 TRBV and 13 TRBJ primers. TCRdb's copy holds only in-frame clones and misses some; the assay was immunoSEQ multiplex PCR. The profile shows approximately 29,000 clones, over 90% of them singletons. The sequencing input was conventional CD4+ T cells sorted from blood. All receptors derive from a child aged 2 to 15 with CD3G deficiency.

The rearrangement uses TRBV6-1 and TRBJ1-4; possibly TRBD1 for D (6 bases). The CDR3 has 19 residues. V lost 1 base and J lost 8, with 26 bases in between. Germline values: CDR1 MNHNS, CDR2 SASEGT. The CDR3 DNA is TGTGCCAGCAGTGAAGGGCCAGAAGAGTTACAGGGAAGGTCAGAAAAACTGTTTTTT. Its protein product is CASSEGPEELQGRSEKLFF.

The V call is TRBV18, the J call TRBJ2-1; 8 bases fit TRBD2. J lost 4 bases, V lost 3 bases, and 11 bases had no gene match. CDR1 and CDR2 from the germline V gene are KGHSH and LQKENI. This CDR3 spans 17 amino acids. DNA of the CDR3: TGTGCCAGCTCACCGCCAGTAGGGAGCGGGAGATACAATGAGCAGTTCTTC. This translates into CASSPPVGSGRYNEQFF.

The chain combines TRBV5-1 with TRBJ2-6; perhaps D is TRBD1 or TRBD2 (6 bases each). In germline, CDR1 is SGHRS, CDR2 YFSETQ. CDR3 size: 17 residues. The V end was cut by 4 bases, the J end by 0 bases, with 14 bases between. In DNA, the CDR3 is TGCGCCAGCAGCGCGGGACATTCTTCCTCTGGGGCCAACGTCCTGACTTTC. It encodes CASSAGHSSSGANVLTF.

The V call is TRBV7-6, the J call TRBJ2-7; TRBD2 agrees at 7 bases. The CDR3 runs 13 residues. CDR1 and CDR2 from the germline V gene are SGHVS and FNYEAQ. Trimming cost V 5 bases and J 4 bases; bases outside gene matches: 5. The CDR3 spells CASSLGEGYEQYF. DNA of the CDR3: TGTGCCAGCAGCCTTGGGGAGGGGTACGAGCAGTACTTC.

The chain has TRBV5-1 and TRBJ2-3; possible D gene TRBD2, 5 bases. The germline gives CDR1 SGHRS, CDR2 YFSETQ. The V gene lost 4 bases and the J gene lost 3 bases, with 15 bases spanning the gap. The CDR3 runs 15 residues. CDR3 region: CASSLLASQTDTQYF. CDR3 DNA: TGCGCCAGCAGCCTTCTAGCATCCCAGACAGATACGCAGTATTTT.

This sequence joins TRBV9 and TRBJ2-3; D gene uncertain. Per germline, CDR1 SGDLS and CDR2 YYNGEE. The ends were cut back, 0 bases at V and 2 bases at J, with 7 bases in the middle. This CDR3 spans 14 amino acids. CDR3 DNA sequence: TGTGCCAGCAGCGTAGTCGAGTTCACAGATACGCAGTATTTT. It is translated as CASSVVEFTDTQYF.

The gene calls are TRBV6-1 and TRBJ1-2; D is unresolved. Germline-derived CDR1 and CDR2 are MNHNS and SASEGT. The V and J ends lost 4 bases and 2 bases respectively, with 17 bases between them. The CDR3 spans 16 residues. This chain's CDR3 is CASSVGRGGMNYGYTF. The DNA for the CDR3 is TGTGCCAGCAGTGTTGGGCGGGGAGGGATGAACTATGGCTACACCTTC.

The chain recombines TRBV5-1 with TRBJ2-3; no definite D call. The CDR3 runs to 14 residues. The germline V and J ends were trimmed by 0 bases and 0 bases, with 5 bases remaining between them. Germline lookup yields CDR1 SGHRS and CDR2 YFSETQ. The CDR3 DNA follows: TGCGCCAGCAGCTTGGTAGAGAGCACAGATACGCAGTATTTT. Its protein product is CASSLVESTDTQYF.

The rearrangement uses TRBV18 and TRBJ2-7; perhaps TRBD2 as D (6 bases). V was clipped by 0 bases and J by 6 bases, with 6 bases between them. This CDR3 has 12 residues. CDR1 and CDR2 from the germline V gene are KGHSH and LQKENI. The CDR3 reads CASSPPGGEQYF. As DNA, the CDR3 is TGTGCCAGCTCACCACCGGGAGGCGAGCAGTACTTC.

Only a few counts were recorded for this clone. The J gene is TRBJ2-1, the V gene TRBV5-1, with 8 nucleotides matching TRBD2. The CDR3 length is 16 residues. The V gene end was trimmed by 4 bases and the J gene end by 7 bases; junction bases not matched to a gene: 13. Germline CDR1 and CDR2: SGHRS and YFSETQ. CDR3 nucleotide sequence: TGCGCCAGCAGCCCCGGCACGGGAGGGGGAGGGAATGAGCAGTTCTTC. Its protein is CASSPGTGGGGNEQFF.

This sequence joins TRBV28 and TRBJ1-5, with TRBD1 identical over 7 bases. The CDR3 is made up of 15 amino acids. The germline V gene has CDR1 MDHEN and CDR2 SYDVKM. J lost 2 bases, V lost 5 bases, and 6 bases had no gene match. In nucleotides, the CDR3 is TGTGCCAGCAGTCGTACAGGGGTCGGCAATCAGCCCCAGCATTTT. Protein product: CASSRTGVGNQPQHF.

This chain uses TRBV6-1 with TRBJ2-7, with D possibly TRBD1 on 6 matching bases. Trimming removed 0 bases from V and 3 bases from J, with 9 bases in between. CDR3 length: 14 amino acids. In germline, CDR1 is MNHNS, CDR2 SASEGT. CDR3 sequence reads: CASSEAGRGYEQYF. CDR3 DNA: TGTGCCAGCAGTGAAGCGGGCAGGGGCTACGAGCAGTACTTC.

This clone was seen more than once but under ten times. The rearrangement joins TRBV28 to TRBJ2-3, with 9 bases that match TRBD2. The trim removed 6 bases at V and 3 bases at J, leaving 7 bases unmatched. The CDR3 extends over 15 amino acids. The germline V gene encodes CDR1 MDHEN and CDR2 SYDVKM. CDR3 amino acids: CASSPSGLATDTQYF. The CDR3 region has the DNA TGTGCCAGCAGCCCATCCGGACTAGCGACAGATACGCAGTATTTT.

The genes are TRBV18 and TRBJ2-7; D gene unclear. Between the trimmed V and J ends, which lost 3 bases and 6 bases, there was a span of 9 bases. Germline-derived CDR1 and CDR2 are KGHSH and LQKENI. CDR3 length: 12 amino acids. This chain's CDR3 is CASSPGPREQYF. The CDR3 bases are TGTGCCAGCTCACCTGGGCCGCGCGAGCAGTACTTC.

The rearrangement uses TRBV18 and TRBJ2-1, with D perhaps matching TRBD1 (6 bases). V was cut by 3 bases and J by 2 bases, with 11 bases left in between. This CDR3 has 15 amino acids. Germline V gene sequence: CDR1 KGHSH, CDR2 LQKENI. CDR3 loop: CASSPGAGTYNEQFF. The CDR3 region has the DNA TGTGCCAGCTCACCGGGGGCAGGGACCTACAATGAGCAGTTCTTC. The full variable domain, completed using reference TRBV18 and TRBJ2-1, is NAGVMQNPRHLVRRRGQEARLRCSPMKGHSHVYWYRQLPEEGLKFMVYLQKENIIDESGMPKERFSAEFPKEGPSILRIQQVVRGDSAAYFCASSPGAGTYNEQFFGPGTRLTVL.

Note on this clone: Other DNA sequences from this sample encode an identical CDR3 as well. The chain couples TRBV6-1 to TRBJ1-1; a possible D gene is TRBD1 (5 bases). The length of the CDR3 is 13 residues. CDR1 is MNHNS, CDR2 SASEGT, per germline. The V and J ends lost 5 bases and 4 bases respectively, with 11 bases between them. This chain's CDR3 is CASSQQGGTEAFF. The CDR3 DNA reads TGTGCCAGCAGTCAGCAGGGAGGCACTGAAGCTTTCTTT.

This clone occurred once. The chain has TRBV6-1 and TRBJ1-4; D not certain. This CDR3 contains 13 residues. Between the trimmed V and J ends, which lost 4 bases and 7 bases, there was a span of 10 bases. Looked up from germline, CDR1 is MNHNS and CDR2 is SASEGT. As DNA, the CDR3 is TGTGCCAGCAGTGCAGGAAACTTTGAAAAACTGTTTTTT. Protein product: CASSAGNFEKLFF.

The rearrangement links TRBV7-2 to TRBJ2-3; no clear D gene. This CDR3 contains 13 residues. Trimming stripped 4 bases from V and 8 bases from J, with 13 bases between. Germline assignment: CDR1 SGHTA and CDR2 FQGNSA. The CDR3 loop is CASSSGRLTTQYF. In DNA, the CDR3 is TGTGCCAGCAGCTCAGGACGCCTGACTACGCAGTATTTT.

This chain connects TRBV30 to TRBJ2-1; 9 bases are shared with TRBD1. CDR1 is GTSNPN, CDR2 SVGIG, per germline (reference sequence). The ends lost 3 bases at V and 6 bases at J; junction bases unmatched: 6. This CDR3 has 14 amino acids. This chain's CDR3 is CAWSTGTGFNEQFF. Here the CDR3 DNA reads TGTGCCTGGAGCACCGGGACAGGGTTCAATGAGCAGTTCTTC.

As regards this clone: Other nucleotide sequences in the sample specify the same CDR3. The rearrangement joins TRBV18 to TRBJ1-1; D ambiguous. Trimming removed 3 bases at V and 2 bases at J, with 7 bases between. Germline V lookup: CDR1 KGHSH, CDR2 LQKENI. CDR3 size: 13 residues. CDR3 region: CASSPSVNTEAFF. The CDR3 nucleotides are TGTGCCAGCTCACCTTCGGTAAACACTGAAGCTTTCTTT.

By its share, this clone is medium-sized. J is TRBJ2-4 and V is TRBV6-1; possibly TRBD2 for D (6 bases). Germline CDR1 is MNHNS and CDR2 is SASEGT. V dropped 0 bases and J dropped 0 bases, with 15 bases sitting between them. The CDR3 loop spans 18 amino acids. CDR3 protein: CASSEARGESAAKNIQYF. CDR3 DNA: TGTGCCAGCAGTGAAGCGCGGGGAGAGTCTGCAGCCAAAAACATTCAGTACTTC.